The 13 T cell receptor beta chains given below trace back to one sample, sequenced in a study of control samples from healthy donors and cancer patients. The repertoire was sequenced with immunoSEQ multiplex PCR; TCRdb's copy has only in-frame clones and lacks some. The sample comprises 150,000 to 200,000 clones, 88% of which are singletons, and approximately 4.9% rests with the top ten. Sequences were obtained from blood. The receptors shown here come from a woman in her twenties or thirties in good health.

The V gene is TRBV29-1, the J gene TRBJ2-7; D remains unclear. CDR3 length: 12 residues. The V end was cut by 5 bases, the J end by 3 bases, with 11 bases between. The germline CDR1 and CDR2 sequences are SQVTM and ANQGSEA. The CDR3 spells CSVLVRGYEQYF. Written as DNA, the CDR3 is TGCAGCGTTCTTGTGCGCGGCTACGAGCAGTACTTC.

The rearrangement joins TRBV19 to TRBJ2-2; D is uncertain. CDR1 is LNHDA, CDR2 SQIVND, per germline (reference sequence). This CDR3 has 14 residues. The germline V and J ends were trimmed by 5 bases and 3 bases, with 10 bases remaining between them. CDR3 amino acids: CASSLGRDTGELFF. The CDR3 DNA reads TGTGCCAGTAGTCTCGGACGGGACACCGGGGAGCTGTTTTTT.

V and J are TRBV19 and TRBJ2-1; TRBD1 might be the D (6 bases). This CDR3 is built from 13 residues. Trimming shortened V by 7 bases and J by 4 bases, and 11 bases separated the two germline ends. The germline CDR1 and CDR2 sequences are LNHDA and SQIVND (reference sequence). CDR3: CASKVQGYNEQFF. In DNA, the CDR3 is TGTGCCAGTAAAGTCCAGGGGTACAATGAGCAGTTCTTC.

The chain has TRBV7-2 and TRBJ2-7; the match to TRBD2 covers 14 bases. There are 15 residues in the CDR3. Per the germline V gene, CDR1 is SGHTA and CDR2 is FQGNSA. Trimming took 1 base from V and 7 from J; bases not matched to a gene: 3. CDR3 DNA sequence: TGTGCCAGCAGCTTAGGACTAGCGGGAGGGGGGGAGCAGTACTTC. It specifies CASSLGLAGGGEQYF.

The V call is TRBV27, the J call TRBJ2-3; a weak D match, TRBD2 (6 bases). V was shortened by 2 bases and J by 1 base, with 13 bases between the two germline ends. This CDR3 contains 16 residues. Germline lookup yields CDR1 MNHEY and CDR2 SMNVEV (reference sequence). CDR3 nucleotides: TGTGCCAGCAGTTTAATGCGGGGCAGTGGCACAGATACGCAGTATTTT. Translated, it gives CASSLMRGSGTDTQYF.

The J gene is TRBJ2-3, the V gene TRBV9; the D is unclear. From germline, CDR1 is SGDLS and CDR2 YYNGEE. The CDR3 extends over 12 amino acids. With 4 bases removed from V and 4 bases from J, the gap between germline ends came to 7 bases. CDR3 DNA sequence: TGTGCCAGCAGCCTATATCCAGATACGCAGTATTTT. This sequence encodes CASSLYPDTQYF. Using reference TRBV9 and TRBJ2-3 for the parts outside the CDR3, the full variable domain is DSGVTQTPKHLITATGQRVTLRCSPRSGDLSVYWYQQSLDQGLQFLIQYYNGEERAKGNILERFSAQQFPDLHSELNLSSLELGDSALYFCASSLYPDTQYFGPGTRLTVL.

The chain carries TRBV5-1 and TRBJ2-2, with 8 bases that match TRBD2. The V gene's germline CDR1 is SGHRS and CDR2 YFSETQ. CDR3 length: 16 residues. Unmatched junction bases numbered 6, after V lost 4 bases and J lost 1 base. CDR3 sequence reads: CASSPLAGRNTGELFF. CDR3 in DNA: TGCGCCAGCAGCCCCTTAGCGGGGCGGAACACCGGGGAGCTGTTTTTT. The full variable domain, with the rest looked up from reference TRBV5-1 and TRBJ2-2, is KAGVTQTPRYLIKTRGQQVTLSCSPISGHRSVSWYQQTPGQGLQFLFEYFSETQRNKGNFPGRFSGRQFSNSRSEMNVSTLELGDSALYLCASSPLAGRNTGELFFGEGSRLTVL.

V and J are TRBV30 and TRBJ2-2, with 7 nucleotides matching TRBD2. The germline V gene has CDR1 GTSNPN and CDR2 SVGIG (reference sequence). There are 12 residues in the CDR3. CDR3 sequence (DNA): TGTGCGGCTAGCGGTTACACCGGGGAGCTGTTTTTT. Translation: CAASGYTGELFF.

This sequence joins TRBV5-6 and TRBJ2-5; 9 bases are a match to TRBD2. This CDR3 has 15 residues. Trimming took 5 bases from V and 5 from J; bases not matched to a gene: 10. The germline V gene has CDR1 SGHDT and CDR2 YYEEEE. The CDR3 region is CASRPLAGVGETQYF. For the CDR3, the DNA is TGTGCCAGCAGACCTTTAGCGGGAGTCGGGGAGACCCAGTACTTC.

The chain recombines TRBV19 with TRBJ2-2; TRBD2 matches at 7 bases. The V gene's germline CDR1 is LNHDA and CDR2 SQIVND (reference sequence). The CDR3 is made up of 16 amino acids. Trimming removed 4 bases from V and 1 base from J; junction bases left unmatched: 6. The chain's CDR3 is CASSTLTSKNTGELFF. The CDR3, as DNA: TGTGCCAGTAGTACGCTGACTAGCAAGAACACCGGGGAGCTGTTTTTT.

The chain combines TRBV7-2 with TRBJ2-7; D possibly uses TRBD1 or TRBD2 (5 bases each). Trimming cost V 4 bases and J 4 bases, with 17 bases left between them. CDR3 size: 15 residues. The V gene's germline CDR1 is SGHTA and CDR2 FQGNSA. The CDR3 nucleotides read TGTGCCAGCAGCTCGGGACCCGGGGTGATGTACGAGCAGTACTTC. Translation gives CASSSGPGVMYEQYF.

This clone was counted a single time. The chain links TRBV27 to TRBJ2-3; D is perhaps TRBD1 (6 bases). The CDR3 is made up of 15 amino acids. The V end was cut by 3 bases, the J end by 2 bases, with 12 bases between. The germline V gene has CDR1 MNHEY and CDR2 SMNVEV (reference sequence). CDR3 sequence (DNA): TGTGCCAGCAGTTTTGAGGGGGAGCACACAGATACGCAGTATTTT. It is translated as CASSFEGEHTDTQYF.

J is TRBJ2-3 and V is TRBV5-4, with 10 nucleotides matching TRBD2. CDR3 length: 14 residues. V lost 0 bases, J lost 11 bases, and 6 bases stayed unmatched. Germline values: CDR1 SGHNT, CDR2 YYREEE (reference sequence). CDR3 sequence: CASSLDLAGAGQYF. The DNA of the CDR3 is TGTGCCAGCAGCTTGGACCTAGCGGGGGCAGGGCAGTATTTT.